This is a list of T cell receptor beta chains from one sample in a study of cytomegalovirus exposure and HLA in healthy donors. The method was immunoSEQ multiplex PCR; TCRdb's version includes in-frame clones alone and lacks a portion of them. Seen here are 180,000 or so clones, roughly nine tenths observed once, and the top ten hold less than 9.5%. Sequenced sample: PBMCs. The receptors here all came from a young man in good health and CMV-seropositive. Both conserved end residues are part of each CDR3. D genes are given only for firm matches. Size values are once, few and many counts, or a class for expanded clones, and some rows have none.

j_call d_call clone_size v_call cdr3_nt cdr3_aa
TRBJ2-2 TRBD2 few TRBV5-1 TGCGCCAGCAGCCCCCTCGGGAGGGCCCGATTATGGGGCACCGGGGAGCTGTTTTTT CASSPLGRARLWGTGELFF
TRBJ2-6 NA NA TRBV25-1 TGTGCCAGCAAGGGTCAGGCTGGGGCCAACGTCCTGACTTTC CASKGQAGANVLTF
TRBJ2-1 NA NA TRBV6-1 TGTGCCAGCAGTGGAGGGTGGGGTTACAATGAGCAGTTCTTC CASSGGWGYNEQFF
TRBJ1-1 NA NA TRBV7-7 TGTGCTAGCAGCTTAAGGGCGGGCACTGAAGCTTTCTTT CASSLRAGTEAFF
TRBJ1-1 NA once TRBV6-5 TGTGCCAGCAGTTACTCATCCGGGGACACTGAAGCTTTCTTT CASSYSSGDTEAFF
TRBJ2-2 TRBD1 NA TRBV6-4 TGTGCCAGCAGTGACGGGACAGGGGGCACCGGGGAGCTGTTTTTT CASSDGTGGTGELFF
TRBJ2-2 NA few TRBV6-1 TGTGCCAGCAGCCCGACTGGAAACACCGGGGAGCTGTTTTTT CASSPTGNTGELFF
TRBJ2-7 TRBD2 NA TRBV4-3 TGCGCCAGCAGCCAAGAAGCGGGAGGGGGATCCTACGAGCAGTACTTC CASSQEAGGGSYEQYF
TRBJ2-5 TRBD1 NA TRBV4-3 TGCGCCAGCAGCCAAGATTCGGCGGGGCCAGGGGGCTTAGAGACCCAGTACTTC CASSQDSAGPGGLETQYF
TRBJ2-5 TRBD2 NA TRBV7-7 TGTGCCAGCAGCCCGGGGGAGGGCTGGGAGACCCAGTACTTC CASSPGEGWETQYF
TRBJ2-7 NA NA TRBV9 TGTGCCAGCAGCCCCCGGGAGATTGCCGAGCAGTACTTC CASSPREIAEQYF
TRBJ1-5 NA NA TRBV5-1 TGCGCCAGCAGCTACGATGGGAGGGATGGGCAGCCCCAGCATTTT CASSYDGRDGQPQHF
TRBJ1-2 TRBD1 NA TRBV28 TGTGCCAGCAGCCCTCCCCAAGGCTCGGGACAGGAATATGGCTACACCTTC CASSPPQGSGQEYGYTF
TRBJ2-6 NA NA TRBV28 TGTGCCAGCAGTTTTCTGGGCTCTGGGGCCAACGTCCTGACTTTC CASSFLGSGANVLTF
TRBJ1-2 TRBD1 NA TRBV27 TGTGCCAGCAGTTTGACCACAGGGGGCCTTGGCTACACCTTC CASSLTTGGLGYTF
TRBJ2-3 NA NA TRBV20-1 TGCAGTGCGCCTCCACGAGATACGCAGTATTTT CSAPPRDTQYF
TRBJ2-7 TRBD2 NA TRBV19 TGTGCCAGTAGTATGGGACTAGCGGGGATCTACGAGCAGTACTTC CASSMGLAGIYEQYF
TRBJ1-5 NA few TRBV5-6 TGTGCCAGCAGACTAATGAGGGAGGGCAATCAGCCCCAGCATTTT CASRLMREGNQPQHF
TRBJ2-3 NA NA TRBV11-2 TGTGCCAGCAGCTTAGCACGGGGCACAGATACGCAGTATTTT CASSLARGTDTQYF
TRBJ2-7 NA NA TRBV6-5 TGTGCCAGCAGTTACTTGAGTAGGGACTACGAGCAGTACTTC CASSYLSRDYEQYF
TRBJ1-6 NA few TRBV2 TGTGCCGTCCAGGACAGTCGTAATTCACCCCTCCACTTT CAVQDSRNSPLHF
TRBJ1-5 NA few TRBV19 TGTGCCAGTAGTGGGGCAGTCAATCAGCCCCAGCATTTT CASSGAVNQPQHF
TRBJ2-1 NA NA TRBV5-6 TGTGCCAGCAGCTTGGAAGGGCGGTCCCCGTTCTTC CASSLEGRSPFF
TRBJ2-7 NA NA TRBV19 TGTGCCAGTAGTATAGAGGGACTGATTTACGAGCAGTACTTC CASSIEGLIYEQYF
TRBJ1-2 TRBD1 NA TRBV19 TGTGCCAGTAGTCCGTGGGACAGTGCTAACTATGGCTACACCTTC CASSPWDSANYGYTF
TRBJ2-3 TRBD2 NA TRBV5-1 TGCGCCAGCAGCTTGGGTGGCCTAGCGGGAGTTGATACGCAGTATTTT CASSLGGLAGVDTQYF
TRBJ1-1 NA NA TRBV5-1 TGCGCCAGCAGCCCACTACGGGGCTTGACCGTGAACACTGAAGCTTTCTTT CASSPLRGLTVNTEAFF
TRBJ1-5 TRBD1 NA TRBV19 TGTGCCAGTAGTCCAGGGGGCGGCAATCAGCCCCAGCATTTT CASSPGGGNQPQHF
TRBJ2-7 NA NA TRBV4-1 TGCGCCAGCAGCCGGGGCACGGACTATTCCTACGAGCAGTACTTC CASSRGTDYSYEQYF
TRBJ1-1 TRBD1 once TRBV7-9 TGTGCCAGCAGCCCCACAGGGGAGACTGAAGCTTTCTTT CASSPTGETEAFF
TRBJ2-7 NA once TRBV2 TGTGCCAGCAGTGGAGAAGCTCAGCGCTCCTACGAGCAGTACTTC CASSGEAQRSYEQYF
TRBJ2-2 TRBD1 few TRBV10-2 TGCGCCAGTAACAGGGGTTCTATGAACACCGGGGAGCTGTTTTTT CASNRGSMNTGELFF
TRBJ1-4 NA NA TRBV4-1 TGCGCCAGCAGCCCTTGGGGGAGGGGTAGATTTTTT CASSPWGRGRFF
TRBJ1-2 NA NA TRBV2 TGTGCCAGCTCGCGGGCCTCAGCTAACTATGGCTACACCTTC CASSRASANYGYTF
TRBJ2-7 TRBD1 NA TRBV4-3 TGCGCCAGCAGCCAGGAACCGGGACAGGGGCCCTACGAGCAGTACTTC CASSQEPGQGPYEQYF
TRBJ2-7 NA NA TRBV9 TGTGCCAGCAGCGTAGCCGGATCAGGACGTGAGCAGTACTTC CASSVAGSGREQYF
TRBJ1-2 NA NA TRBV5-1 TGCGCCAGCAGCGTCCAGGAGGAATATGGCTACACCTTC CASSVQEEYGYTF
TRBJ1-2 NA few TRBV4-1 TGCGCCAGCAGCCTCGGCAGGGTCGATTATGGCTACACCTTC CASSLGRVDYGYTF
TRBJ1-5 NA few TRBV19 TGTGCCAGTAGTATAGCGGTCGTTAGCAATCAGCCCCAGCATTTT CASSIAVVSNQPQHF
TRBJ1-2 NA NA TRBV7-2 TGTGCCAGCAGCTACGCCCCTGGGGAATATGGCTACACCTTC CASSYAPGEYGYTF
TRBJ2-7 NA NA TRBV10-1 TGCGCCAGCAGGCACAACAGGGTATACGAGCAGTACTTC CASRHNRVYEQYF
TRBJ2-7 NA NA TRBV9 TGTGCCAGCAGCGCCGCCAACAATCCCTACGAGCAGTACTTC CASSAANNPYEQYF
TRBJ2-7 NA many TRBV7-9 TGTGCCAGCAGCACACAATTGGGCCTCTACGAGCAGTACTTC CASSTQLGLYEQYF
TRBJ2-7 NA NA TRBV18 TGTGCCAGCTCACCTGTGGGGCTCGAGCAGTACTTC CASSPVGLEQYF
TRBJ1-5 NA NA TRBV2 TGTGCCAGCACGACGGACCTGTATCAGCCCCAGCATTTT CASTTDLYQPQHF
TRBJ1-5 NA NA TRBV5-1 TGCGCCAGCAGCCCCAGGGGAGGGAACCAGCCCCAGCATTTT CASSPRGGNQPQHF
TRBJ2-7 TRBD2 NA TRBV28 TGTGCCAGCAGGGGAGGGACTAGGTACGAGCAGTACTTC CASRGGTRYEQYF
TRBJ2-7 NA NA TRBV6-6 TGTGCCAGCAGTGTCCCCGGGACAAGATCCTACGAGCAGTACTTC CASSVPGTRSYEQYF
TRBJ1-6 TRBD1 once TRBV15 TGTGCCACCAGCAGACCCCGCCCCGGGACAGGGGGTACCCCCCTCCACTTT CATSRPRPGTGGTPLHF
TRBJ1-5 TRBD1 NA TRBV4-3 TGCGCCAGCAGCCTTAACAGGGGTGATCAGCCCCAGCATTTT CASSLNRGDQPQHF
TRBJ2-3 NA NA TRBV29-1 TGCAGCGCTGATACAGGGACCACAGATACGCAGTATTTT CSADTGTTDTQYF
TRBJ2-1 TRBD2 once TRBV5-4 TGTGCCAGCAGCCACGGGACTAGCGGGGGAGGGGCCGAGCAGTTCTTC CASSHGTSGGGAEQFF
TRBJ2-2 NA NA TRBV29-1 TGCAGCGTTCTACGATTCAGGGGAGCGAACACCGGGGAGCTGTTTTTT CSVLRFRGANTGELFF